These 17 T cell receptor beta chains were sequenced from one sample in a study of radiotherapy plus CTLA-4 blockade in lung cancer. Libraries were prepared by immunoSEQ multiplex PCR; TCRdb keeps only in-frame clonotypes and omits some of them. The sample gives some 96,000 clones, around 88% of which show up once; 4.9% is in the top ten. The specimen comprised peripheral blood, sampled from a patient treated with radiotherapy plus ipilimumab. Source of these receptors: a human donor with non-small cell lung cancer that progressed on radiotherapy plus ipilimumab.

The chain links TRBV10-3 to TRBJ1-1; a weak D match, TRBD1 (6 bases). This CDR3 region has 14 residues. Germline CDR1 reads ENHRY; CDR2 reads SYGVKD. V lost 10 bases and J 4 bases, leaving 19 bases between the germline ends. The chain's CDR3 is CATSGTSKFTEAFF. DNA of the CDR3: TGTGCCACCTCCGGGACATCCAAGTTCACTGAAGCTTTCTTT.

The chain joins TRBV2 to TRBJ2-1, with TRBD1 as a possible D gene (6 bases). There are 15 residues in the CDR3. Trimming removed 6 bases from V and 7 bases from J, with 19 bases in between. The germline V gene has CDR1 SNHLY and CDR2 FYNNEI. Here the CDR3 reads CASRLNRDASNEQFF. The CDR3 DNA reads as TGTGCCAGCAGGCTGAACAGGGACGCCAGTAATGAGCAGTTCTTC.

The rearrangement uses TRBV6-5 and TRBJ2-1; D is undetermined. The germline V gene encodes CDR1 MNHEY and CDR2 SVGAGI. Deletions cut 2 bases from V and 2 bases from J, with 7 bases between. The CDR3 is 14 amino acids. The CDR3 DNA is TGTGCCAGCAGTTACACACATGCCTACAATGAGCAGTTCTTC. Encoded protein: CASSYTHAYNEQFF.

The chain is built from TRBV27 and TRBJ2-2; no reliable D call. Trimming left V 6 bases short and J 6 bases short, with 20 bases between. The CDR3 spans 16 residues. The germline CDR1 and CDR2 sequences are MNHEY and SMNVEV (reference sequence). The CDR3 DNA is TGTGCCAGCAGCCATTATAGTGGAGCTCCGCCCGGGGAGCTGTTTTTT. It translates to CASSHYSGAPPGELFF.

The rearrangement links TRBV29-1 to TRBJ2-7; a possible D gene is TRBD1 (7 bases). Germline assignment: CDR1 SQVTM and CDR2 ANQGSEA. This CDR3 spans 11 amino acids. The CDR3 loop is CREGARGEQYF. The CDR3 bases are TGCAGGGAGGGGGCTAGGGGCGAGCAGTACTTC.

The chain has TRBV18 and TRBJ1-5; D is undetermined. Germline CDR1 is KGHSH and CDR2 is LQKENI. V was trimmed by 2 bases and J by 3 bases, leaving 14 bases between them. This CDR3 spans 16 amino acids. CDR3 in amino acids: CASSPGSGRINQPQHF. Written as DNA, the CDR3 is TGTGCCAGCTCACCAGGATCTGGGCGGATCAATCAGCCCCAGCATTTT. The complete variable domain, with remaining parts taken from reference TRBV18 and TRBJ1-5, reads NAGVMQNPRHLVRRRGQEARLRCSPMKGHSHVYWYRQLPEEGLKFMVYLQKENIIDESGMPKERFSAEFPKEGPSILRIQQVVRGDSAAYFCASSPGSGRINQPQHFGDGTRLSIL.

The gene calls are TRBV27 and TRBJ2-2; D uncertain. V gave up 5 bases and J gave up 4 bases, with 14 bases separating them. Germline V CDR1 and CDR2: MNHEY, SMNVEV (reference sequence). The CDR3 has 15 amino acids. The CDR3 DNA sequence: TGTGCCAGCAGTATGGAGAGCTTACCCACCGGGGAGCTGTTTTTT. Amino acids: CASSMESLPTGELFF.

The V call is TRBV19, the J call TRBJ1-2; 11 bases match TRBD1. The junction had 5 bases not matched to a gene; V was cut back by 5 bases and J by 3 bases. CDR1 LNHDA and CDR2 SQIVND come from the germline V gene (reference sequence). CDR3 size: 15 residues. The CDR3 loop is CASSAPGQGDYGYTF. The CDR3 region has the DNA TGTGCCAGTAGTGCCCCGGGACAGGGGGACTATGGCTACACCTTC.

The chain links TRBV11-3 to TRBJ2-5; D may be TRBD2 (5 bases). Trimming took 2 bases from V and 4 from J, leaving 8 bases between them. CDR3 length equals 13 residues. Germline CDR1 reads SGHNT; CDR2 reads YENEEA. CDR3: CASSLRDGETQYF. CDR3 coding DNA: TGTGCCAGCAGCTTACGGGATGGAGAGACCCAGTACTTC.

The chain carries TRBV18 and TRBJ1-2, with 8 bases fitting TRBD1. The CDR3 contains 16 residues. After removal of 3 bases from V and 6 bases from J, the junction contained 12 bases not matched to a gene. Germline loops: CDR1 KGHSH, CDR2 LQKENI. The CDR3 sequence is CASSPYGQGGGNGYTF. CDR3 sequence (DNA): TGTGCCAGCTCACCTTATGGACAGGGCGGAGGAAATGGCTACACCTTC.

This chain links TRBV7-2 with TRBJ2-2; TRBD2 agrees at 12 bases. Germline CDR1 is SGHTA and CDR2 is FQGNSA. The CDR3 has 17 amino acids. With 1 base clipped from V and 6 bases from J, the junction kept 6 bases outside the gene matches. CDR3 in amino acids: CASSLEASGRAAGELFF. For the CDR3, the DNA is TGTGCCAGCAGCTTAGAGGCTAGCGGGAGGGCGGCCGGGGAGCTGTTTTTT.

The count of this clone is one. The chain employs TRBV2 and TRBJ2-3, with 7 bases fitting TRBD2. Per the germline V gene, CDR1 is SNHLY and CDR2 is FYNNEI. V lost 5 bases, J lost 0 bases, and 20 bases stayed unmatched. This CDR3 region has 20 residues. This CDR3 is CASSTSDPPLGRASTDTQYF. CDR3 nucleotides: TGTGCCAGCAGTACCTCCGACCCTCCTCTTGGGAGGGCTAGCACAGATACGCAGTATTTT.

V usage is TRBV9 and J usage is TRBJ2-1; 7 positions agree with TRBD2. Per germline, CDR1 SGDLS and CDR2 YYNGEE. V trimming: 4 bases; J trimming: 9 bases; junction bases outside the gene matches: 10. The CDR3 is 14 residues long. CDR3 bases: TGTGCCAGCAGCTTTCATACGACTAGCAGTGAGCAGTTCTTC. Its translation: CASSFHTTSSEQFF.

The chain recombines TRBV5-4 with TRBJ2-3; 9 bases are shared with TRBD1. Germline V gene sequence: CDR1 SGHNT, CDR2 YYREEE (reference sequence). V trimming: 5 bases; J trimming: 2 bases; junction bases outside the gene matches: 6. The CDR3 has 15 amino acids. The CDR3 reads CASSYGTGTTDTQYF. DNA for the CDR3: TGTGCCAGCAGTTATGGGACAGGGACCACAGATACGCAGTATTTT.

The chain carries TRBV2 and TRBJ2-5, with 7 bases identical to TRBD2. There are 12 residues in the CDR3. CDR1 and CDR2 from the germline V gene are SNHLY and FYNNEI. J was trimmed by 5 bases and V by 8 bases; bases with no gene match: 5. The CDR3 bases are TGTGCCAGCCGGGACTACCCTGAGACCCAGTACTTC. Its translation is CASRDYPETQYF.

J is TRBJ2-3 and V is TRBV5-1; 9 nucleotides align to TRBD2. The junction had 8 bases not matched to a gene; V was cut back by 0 bases and J by 6 bases. Per the germline V gene, CDR1 is SGHRS and CDR2 is YFSETQ. The CDR3 spans 16 residues. For the CDR3, the DNA is TGCGCCAGCAGCTTGGAAGGCGGGAGGGCCGCGGATACGCAGTATTTT. This codes for CASSLEGGRAADTQYF.

This clone has just a few counts. V is TRBV11-3 and J is TRBJ2-1; a possible D gene is TRBD1 (6 bases). With 11 bases removed from V and 5 bases from J, the gap between germline ends came to 13 bases. The CDR3 length is 12 residues. Per germline, CDR1 SGHNT and CDR2 YENEEA. The CDR3 nucleotides are TGTGCCTGCCGAGGGGACAACAATGAGCAGTTCTTC. Its protein is CACRGDNNEQFF.